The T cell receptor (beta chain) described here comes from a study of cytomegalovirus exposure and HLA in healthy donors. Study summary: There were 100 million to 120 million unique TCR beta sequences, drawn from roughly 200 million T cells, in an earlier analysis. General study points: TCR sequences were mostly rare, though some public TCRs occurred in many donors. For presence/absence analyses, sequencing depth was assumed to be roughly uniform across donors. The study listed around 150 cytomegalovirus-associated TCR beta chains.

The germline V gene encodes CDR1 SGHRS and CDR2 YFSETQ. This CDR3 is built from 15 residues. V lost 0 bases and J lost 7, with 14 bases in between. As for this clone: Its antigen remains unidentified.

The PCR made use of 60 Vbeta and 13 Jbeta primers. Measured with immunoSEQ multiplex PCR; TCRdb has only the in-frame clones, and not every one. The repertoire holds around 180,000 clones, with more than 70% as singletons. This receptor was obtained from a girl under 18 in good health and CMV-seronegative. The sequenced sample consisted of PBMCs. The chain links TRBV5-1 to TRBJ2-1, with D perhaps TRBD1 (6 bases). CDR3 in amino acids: CASSLDWGRRNEQFF. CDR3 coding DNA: TGCGCCAGCAGCTTGGACTGGGGGCGGAGAAATGAGCAGTTCTTC.